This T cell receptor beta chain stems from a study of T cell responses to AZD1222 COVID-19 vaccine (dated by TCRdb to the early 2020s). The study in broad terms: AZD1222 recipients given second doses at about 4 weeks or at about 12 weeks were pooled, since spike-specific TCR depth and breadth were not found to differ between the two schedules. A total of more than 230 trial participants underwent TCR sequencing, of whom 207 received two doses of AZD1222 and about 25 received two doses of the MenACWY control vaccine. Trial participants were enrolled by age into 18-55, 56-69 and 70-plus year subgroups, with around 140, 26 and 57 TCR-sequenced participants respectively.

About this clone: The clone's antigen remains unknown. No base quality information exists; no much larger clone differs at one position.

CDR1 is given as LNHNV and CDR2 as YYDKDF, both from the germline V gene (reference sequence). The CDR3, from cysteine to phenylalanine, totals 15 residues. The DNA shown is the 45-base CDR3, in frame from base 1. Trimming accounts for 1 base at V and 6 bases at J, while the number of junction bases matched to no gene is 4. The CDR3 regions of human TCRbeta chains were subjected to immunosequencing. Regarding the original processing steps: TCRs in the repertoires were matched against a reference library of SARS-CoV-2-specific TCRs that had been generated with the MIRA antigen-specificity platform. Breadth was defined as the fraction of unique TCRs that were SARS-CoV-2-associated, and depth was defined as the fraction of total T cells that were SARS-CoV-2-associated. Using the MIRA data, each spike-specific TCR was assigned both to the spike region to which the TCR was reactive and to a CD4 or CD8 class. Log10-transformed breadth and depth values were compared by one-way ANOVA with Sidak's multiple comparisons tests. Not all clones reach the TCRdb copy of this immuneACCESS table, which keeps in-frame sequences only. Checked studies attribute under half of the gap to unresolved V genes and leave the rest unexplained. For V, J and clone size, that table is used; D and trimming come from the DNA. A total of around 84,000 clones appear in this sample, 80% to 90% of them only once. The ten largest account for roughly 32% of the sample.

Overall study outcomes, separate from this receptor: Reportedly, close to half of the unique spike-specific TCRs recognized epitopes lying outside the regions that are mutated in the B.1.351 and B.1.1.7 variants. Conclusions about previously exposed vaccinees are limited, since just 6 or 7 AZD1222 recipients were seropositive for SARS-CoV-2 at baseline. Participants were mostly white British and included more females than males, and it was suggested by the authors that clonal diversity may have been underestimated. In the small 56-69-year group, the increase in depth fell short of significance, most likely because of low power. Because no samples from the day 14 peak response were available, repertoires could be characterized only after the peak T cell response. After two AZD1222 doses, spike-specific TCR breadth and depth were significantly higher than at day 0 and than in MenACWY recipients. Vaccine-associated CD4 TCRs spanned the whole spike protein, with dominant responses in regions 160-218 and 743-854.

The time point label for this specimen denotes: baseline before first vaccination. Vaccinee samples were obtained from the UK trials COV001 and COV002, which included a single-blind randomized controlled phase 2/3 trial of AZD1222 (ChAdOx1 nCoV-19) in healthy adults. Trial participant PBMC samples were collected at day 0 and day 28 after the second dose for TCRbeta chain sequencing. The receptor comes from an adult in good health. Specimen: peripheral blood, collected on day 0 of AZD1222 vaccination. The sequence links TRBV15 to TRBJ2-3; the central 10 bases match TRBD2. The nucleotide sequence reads TGTGCCACCAGCAGAGTTGGACTAGCGGAGGATACGCAGTATTTT. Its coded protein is CATSRVGLAEDTQYF.